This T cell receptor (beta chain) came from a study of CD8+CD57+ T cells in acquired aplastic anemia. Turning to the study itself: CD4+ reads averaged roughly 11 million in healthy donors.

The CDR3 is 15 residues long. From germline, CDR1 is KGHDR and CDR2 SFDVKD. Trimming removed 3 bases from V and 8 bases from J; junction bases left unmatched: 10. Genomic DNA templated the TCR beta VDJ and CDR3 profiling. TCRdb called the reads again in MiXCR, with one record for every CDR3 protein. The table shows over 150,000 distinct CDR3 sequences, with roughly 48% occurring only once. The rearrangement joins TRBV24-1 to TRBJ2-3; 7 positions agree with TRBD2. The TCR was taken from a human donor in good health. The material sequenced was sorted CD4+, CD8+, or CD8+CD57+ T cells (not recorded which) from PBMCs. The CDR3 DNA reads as TGTGCCACCAGTGATATGGGAGGGCCAGGTGGTACGCAGTATTTT. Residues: CATSDMGGPGGTQYF.